This T cell receptor (beta chain) was sequenced in a study of cytotoxic CD8 clonotypes in ibrutinib-treated CLL. Study-level points and caveats: Before falling back toward baseline at progression, clonality had risen at the time of ibrutinib response.

Note on this clone: Its antigen is not known.

Sequencing used immunoSEQ multiplex PCR; TCRdb keeps in-frame clones, though not all of them. The data contain 150,000 to 200,000 clones, 70% to 90% of them seen just once; the ten biggest clones take up roughly 3%. This CDR3 is 13 amino acids long. With 3 bases removed from V and 4 bases from J, the gap between germline ends came to 10 bases. Germline V gene sequence: CDR1 SGHTA, CDR2 FQGNSA. The receptor comes from a human donor with chronic lymphocytic leukemia. The chain combines TRBV7-2 with TRBJ2-7; D uncertain. Sequencing was performed on PBMCs, taken at disease progression, from a patient treated with ibrutinib. Here the CDR3 DNA reads TGTGCCAGCAGCTTGACACGGAGTTACGAGCAGTACTTC. It encodes CASSLTRSYEQYF.